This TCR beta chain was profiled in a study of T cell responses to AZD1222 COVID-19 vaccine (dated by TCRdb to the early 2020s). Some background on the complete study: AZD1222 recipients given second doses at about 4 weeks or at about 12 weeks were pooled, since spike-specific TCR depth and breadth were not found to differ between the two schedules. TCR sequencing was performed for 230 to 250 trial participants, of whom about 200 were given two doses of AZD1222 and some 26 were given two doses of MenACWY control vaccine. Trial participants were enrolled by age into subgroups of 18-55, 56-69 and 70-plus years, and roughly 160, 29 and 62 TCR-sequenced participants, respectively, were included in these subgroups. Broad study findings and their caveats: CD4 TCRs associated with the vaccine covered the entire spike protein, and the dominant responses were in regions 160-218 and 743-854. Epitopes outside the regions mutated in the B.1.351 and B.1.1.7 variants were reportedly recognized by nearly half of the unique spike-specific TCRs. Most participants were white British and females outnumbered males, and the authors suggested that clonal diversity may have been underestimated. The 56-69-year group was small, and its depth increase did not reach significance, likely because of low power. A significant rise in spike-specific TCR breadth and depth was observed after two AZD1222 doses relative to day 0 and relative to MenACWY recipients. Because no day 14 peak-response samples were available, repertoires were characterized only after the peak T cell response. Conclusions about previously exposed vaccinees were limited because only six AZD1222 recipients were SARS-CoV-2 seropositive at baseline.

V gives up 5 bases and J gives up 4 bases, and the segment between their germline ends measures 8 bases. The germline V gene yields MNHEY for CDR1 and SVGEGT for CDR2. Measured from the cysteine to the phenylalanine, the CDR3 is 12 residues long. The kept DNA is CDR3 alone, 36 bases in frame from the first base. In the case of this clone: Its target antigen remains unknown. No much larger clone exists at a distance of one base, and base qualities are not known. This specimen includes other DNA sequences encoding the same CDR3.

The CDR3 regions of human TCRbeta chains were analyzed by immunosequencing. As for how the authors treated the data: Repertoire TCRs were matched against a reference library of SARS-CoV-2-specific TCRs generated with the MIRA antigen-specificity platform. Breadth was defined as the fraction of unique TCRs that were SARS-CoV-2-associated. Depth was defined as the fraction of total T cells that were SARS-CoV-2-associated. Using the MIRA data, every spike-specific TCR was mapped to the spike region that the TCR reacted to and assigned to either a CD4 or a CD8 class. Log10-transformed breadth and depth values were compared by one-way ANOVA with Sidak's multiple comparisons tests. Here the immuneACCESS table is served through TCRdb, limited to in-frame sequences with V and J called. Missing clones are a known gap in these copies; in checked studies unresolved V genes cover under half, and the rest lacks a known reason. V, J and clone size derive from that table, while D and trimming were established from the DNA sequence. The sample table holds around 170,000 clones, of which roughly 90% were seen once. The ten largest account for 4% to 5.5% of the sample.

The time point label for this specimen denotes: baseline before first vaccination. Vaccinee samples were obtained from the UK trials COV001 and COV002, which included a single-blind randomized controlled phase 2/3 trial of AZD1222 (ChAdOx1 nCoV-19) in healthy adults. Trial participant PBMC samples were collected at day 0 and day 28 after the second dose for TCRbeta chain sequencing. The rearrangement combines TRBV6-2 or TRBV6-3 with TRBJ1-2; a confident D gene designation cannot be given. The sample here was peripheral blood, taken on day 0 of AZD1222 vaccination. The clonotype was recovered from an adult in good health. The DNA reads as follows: TGTGCCAGCAGTAGCGGAATCTATGGCTACACCTTC. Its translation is CASSSGIYGYTF.